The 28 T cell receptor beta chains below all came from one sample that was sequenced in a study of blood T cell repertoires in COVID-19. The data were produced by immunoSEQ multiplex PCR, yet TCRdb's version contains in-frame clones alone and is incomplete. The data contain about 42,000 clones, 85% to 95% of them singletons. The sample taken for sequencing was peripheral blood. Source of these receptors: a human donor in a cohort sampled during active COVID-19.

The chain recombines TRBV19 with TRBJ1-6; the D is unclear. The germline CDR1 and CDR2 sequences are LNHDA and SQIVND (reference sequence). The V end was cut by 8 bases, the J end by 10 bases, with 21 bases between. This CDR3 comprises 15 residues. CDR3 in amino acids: CASFRPVDTSSPLHF. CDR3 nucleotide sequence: TGTGCCAGTTTCCGCCCGGTAGACACGTCCTCACCCCTCCACTTT.

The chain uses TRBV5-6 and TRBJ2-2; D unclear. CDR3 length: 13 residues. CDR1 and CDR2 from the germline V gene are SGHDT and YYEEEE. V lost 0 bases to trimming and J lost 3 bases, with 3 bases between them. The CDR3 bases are TGTGCCAGCAGCTTGGGAGACACCGGGGAGCTGTTTTTT. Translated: CASSLGDTGELFF.

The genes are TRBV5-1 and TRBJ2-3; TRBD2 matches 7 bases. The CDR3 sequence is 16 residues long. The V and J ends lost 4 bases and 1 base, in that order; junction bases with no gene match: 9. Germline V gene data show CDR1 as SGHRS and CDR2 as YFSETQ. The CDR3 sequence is CASSPGGTSGTDTQYF. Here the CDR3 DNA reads TGCGCCAGCAGCCCCGGGGGAACTAGCGGCACAGATACGCAGTATTTT.

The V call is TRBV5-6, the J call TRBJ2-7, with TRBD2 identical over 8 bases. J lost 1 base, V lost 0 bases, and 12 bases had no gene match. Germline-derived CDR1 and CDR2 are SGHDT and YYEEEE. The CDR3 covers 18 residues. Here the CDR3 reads CASSLESGGLDWSYEQYF. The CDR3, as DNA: TGTGCCAGCAGCTTGGAGAGCGGGGGATTGGATTGGTCCTACGAGCAGTACTTC.

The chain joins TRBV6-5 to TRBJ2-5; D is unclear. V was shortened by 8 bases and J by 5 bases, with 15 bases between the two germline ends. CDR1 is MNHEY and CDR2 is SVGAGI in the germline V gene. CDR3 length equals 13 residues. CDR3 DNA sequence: TGTGCCAGCCGCAGGTCGACCACGGAGACCCAGTACTTC. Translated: CASRRSTTETQYF.

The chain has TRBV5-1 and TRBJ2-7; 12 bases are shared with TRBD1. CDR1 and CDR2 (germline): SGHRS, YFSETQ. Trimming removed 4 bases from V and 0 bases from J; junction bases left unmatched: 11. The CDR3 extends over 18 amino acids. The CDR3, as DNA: TGCGCCAGCAGCCACTCGGGGGGACAGGGGGCCCGCTCCTACGAGCAGTACTTC. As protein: CASSHSGGQGARSYEQYF. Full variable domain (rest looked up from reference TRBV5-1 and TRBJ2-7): KAGVTQTPRYLIKTRGQQVTLSCSPISGHRSVSWYQQTPGQGLQFLFEYFSETQRNKGNFPGRFSGRQFSNSRSEMNVSTLELGDSALYLCASSHSGGQGARSYEQYFGPGTRLTVT.

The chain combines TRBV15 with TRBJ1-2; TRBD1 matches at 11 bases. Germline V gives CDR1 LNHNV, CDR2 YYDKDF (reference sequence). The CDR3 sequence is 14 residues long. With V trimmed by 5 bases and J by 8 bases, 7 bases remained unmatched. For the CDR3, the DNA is TGTGCCACCAGCCGGGACAGGGGGGCGTGGGGCTACACCTTC. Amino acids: CATSRDRGAWGYTF.

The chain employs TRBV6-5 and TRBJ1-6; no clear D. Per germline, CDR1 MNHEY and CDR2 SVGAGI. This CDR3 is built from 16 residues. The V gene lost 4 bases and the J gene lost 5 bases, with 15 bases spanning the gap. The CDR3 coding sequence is TGTGCCAGCAGTTTCCCACCGAAGCCTCATAATTCACCCCTCCACTTT. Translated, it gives CASSFPPKPHNSPLHF.

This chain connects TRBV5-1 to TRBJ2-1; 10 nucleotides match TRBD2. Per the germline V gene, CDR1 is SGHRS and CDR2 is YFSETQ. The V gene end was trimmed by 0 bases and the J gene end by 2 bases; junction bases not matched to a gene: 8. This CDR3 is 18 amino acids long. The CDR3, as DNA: TGCGCCAGCAGCTTGGTACCTAGCGGGAGTACGGCCTACAATGAGCAGTTCTTC. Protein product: CASSLVPSGSTAYNEQFF.

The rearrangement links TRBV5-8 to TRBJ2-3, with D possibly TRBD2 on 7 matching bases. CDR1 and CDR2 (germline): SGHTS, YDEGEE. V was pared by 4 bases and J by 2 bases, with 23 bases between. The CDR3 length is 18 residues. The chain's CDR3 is CASSTPPGGRGPTDTQYF. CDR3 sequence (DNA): TGTGCCAGCAGCACCCCCCCCGGTGGGCGGGGGCCCACAGATACGCAGTATTTT.

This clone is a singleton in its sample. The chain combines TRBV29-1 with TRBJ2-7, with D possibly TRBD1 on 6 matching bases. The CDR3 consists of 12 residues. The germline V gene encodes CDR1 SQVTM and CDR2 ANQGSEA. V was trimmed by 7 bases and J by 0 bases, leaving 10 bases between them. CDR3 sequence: CSARGSSYEQYF. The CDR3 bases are TGCAGCGCTAGGGGGAGCTCCTACGAGCAGTACTTC.

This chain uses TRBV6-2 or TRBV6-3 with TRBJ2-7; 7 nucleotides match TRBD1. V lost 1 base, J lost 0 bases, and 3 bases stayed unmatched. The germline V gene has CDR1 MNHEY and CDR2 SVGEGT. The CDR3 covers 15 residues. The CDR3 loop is CASSYWGTDSYEQYF. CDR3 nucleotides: TGTGCCAGCAGTTACTGGGGGACAGACTCCTACGAGCAGTACTTC.

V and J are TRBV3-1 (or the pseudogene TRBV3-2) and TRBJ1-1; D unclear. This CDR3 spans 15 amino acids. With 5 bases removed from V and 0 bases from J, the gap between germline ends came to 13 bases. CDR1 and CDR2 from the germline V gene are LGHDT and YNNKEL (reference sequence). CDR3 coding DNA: TGTGCCAGCAGCGGAGAGCAGAGGATGAACACTGAAGCTTTCTTT. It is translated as CASSGEQRMNTEAFF.

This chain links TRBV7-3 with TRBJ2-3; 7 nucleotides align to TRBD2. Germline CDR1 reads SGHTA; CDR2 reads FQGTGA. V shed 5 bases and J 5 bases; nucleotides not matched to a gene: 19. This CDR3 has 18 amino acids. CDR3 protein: CASSRRGGGTRLEDTQYF. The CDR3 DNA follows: TGTGCCAGCAGCCGGCGTGGCGGGGGTACCCGATTAGAAGATACGCAGTATTTT.

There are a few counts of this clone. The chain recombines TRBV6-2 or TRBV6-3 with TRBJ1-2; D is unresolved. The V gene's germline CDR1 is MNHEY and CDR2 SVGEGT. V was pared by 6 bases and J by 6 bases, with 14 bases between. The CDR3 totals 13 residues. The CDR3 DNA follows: TGTGCCAGCAGCCGGGCAAACAGCCATGGCTACACCTTC. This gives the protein CASSRANSHGYTF.

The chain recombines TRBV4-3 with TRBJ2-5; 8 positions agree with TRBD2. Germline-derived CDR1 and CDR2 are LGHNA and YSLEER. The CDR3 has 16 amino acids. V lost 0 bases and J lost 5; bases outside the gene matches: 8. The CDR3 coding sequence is TGCGCCAGCAGCCAAGATTGGCGGGGGGCCCGGGAGACCCAGTACTTC. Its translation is CASSQDWRGARETQYF.

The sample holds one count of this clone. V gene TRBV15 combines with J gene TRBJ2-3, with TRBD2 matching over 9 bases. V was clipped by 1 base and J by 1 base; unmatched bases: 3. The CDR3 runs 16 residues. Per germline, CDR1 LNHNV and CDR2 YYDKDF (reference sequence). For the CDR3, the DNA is TGTGCCACCAGCAGAGTAGCGGGAGAAGGCACAGATACGCAGTATTTT. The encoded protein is CATSRVAGEGTDTQYF. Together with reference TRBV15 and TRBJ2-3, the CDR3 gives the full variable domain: DAMVIQNPRYQVTQFGKPVTLSCSQTLNHNVMYWYQQKSSQAPKLLFHYYDKDFNNEADTPDNFQSRRPNTSFCFLDIRSPGLGDTAMYLCATSRVAGEGTDTQYFGPGTRLTVL.

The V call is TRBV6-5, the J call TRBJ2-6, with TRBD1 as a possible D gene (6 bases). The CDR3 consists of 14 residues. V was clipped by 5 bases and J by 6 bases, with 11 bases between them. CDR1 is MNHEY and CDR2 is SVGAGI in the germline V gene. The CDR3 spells CASSNRVMANVLTF. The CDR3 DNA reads TGTGCCAGCAGTAACAGGGTGATGGCCAACGTCCTGACTTTC.

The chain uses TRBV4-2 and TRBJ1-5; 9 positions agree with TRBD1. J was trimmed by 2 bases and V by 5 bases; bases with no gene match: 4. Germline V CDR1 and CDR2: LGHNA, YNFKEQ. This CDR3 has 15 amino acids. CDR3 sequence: CASSVDRGGNQPQHF. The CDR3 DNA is TGTGCCAGCAGCGTTGACAGGGGGGGCAATCAGCCCCAGCATTTT.

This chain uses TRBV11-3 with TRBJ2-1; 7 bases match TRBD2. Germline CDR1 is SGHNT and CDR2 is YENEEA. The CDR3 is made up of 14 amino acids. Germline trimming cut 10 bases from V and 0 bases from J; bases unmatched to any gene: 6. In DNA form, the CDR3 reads TGTGCCACCGGACTAGAGAGCTCCTACAATGAGCAGTTCTTC. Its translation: CATGLESSYNEQFF.

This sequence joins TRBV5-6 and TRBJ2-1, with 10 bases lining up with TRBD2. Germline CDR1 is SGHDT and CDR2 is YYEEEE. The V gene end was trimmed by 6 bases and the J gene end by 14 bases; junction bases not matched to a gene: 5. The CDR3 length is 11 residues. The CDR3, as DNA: TGTGCCAGCAACGTCGGGACTAGCGAGTTCTTC. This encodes CASNVGTSEFF.

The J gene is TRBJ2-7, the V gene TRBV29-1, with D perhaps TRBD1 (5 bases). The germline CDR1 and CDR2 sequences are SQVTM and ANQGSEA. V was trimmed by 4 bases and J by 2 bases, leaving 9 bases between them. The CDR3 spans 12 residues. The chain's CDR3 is CSVGGGPYEQYF. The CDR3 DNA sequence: TGCAGCGTTGGGGGCGGTCCCTACGAGCAGTACTTC.

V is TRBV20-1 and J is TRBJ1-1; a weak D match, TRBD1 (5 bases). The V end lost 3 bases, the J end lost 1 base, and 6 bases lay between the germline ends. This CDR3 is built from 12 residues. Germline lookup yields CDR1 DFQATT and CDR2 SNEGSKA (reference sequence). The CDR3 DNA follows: TGCAGTGCTAGTAGGGGGAACACTGAAGCTTTCTTT. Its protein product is CSASRGNTEAFF.

CDR3 DNA: TGCGCCAGCAGCCCGGGGAACGAGTACAGGGGCAATGAGCAGTTCTTC. Translation gives CASSPGNEYRGNEQFF. V is TRBV5-1 and J is TRBJ2-1, with 7 positions matching TRBD1. There are 16 residues in the CDR3. The V gene's germline CDR1 is SGHRS and CDR2 YFSETQ. Trimming cost V 4 bases and J 6 bases; bases outside gene matches: 13.

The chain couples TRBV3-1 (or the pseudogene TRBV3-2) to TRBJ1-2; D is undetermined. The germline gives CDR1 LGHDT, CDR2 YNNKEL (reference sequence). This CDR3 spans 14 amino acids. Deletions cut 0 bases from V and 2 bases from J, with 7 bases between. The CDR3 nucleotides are TGTGCCAGCAGCCAAGACGAGGGAAACTATGGCTACACCTTC. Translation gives CASSQDEGNYGYTF.

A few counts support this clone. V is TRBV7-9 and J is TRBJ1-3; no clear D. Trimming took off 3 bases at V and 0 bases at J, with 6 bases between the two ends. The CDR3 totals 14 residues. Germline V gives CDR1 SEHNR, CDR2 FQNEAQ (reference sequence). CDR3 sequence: CASSFSSSGNTIYF. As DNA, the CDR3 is TGTGCCAGCAGCTTCTCCAGCTCTGGAAACACCATATATTTT.

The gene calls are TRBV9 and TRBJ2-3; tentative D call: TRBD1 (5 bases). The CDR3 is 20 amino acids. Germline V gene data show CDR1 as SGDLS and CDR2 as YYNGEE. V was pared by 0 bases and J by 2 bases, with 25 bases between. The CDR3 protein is CASSVGWLGLPSTDTDTQYF. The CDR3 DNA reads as TGTGCCAGCAGCGTAGGTTGGTTGGGGCTACCATCAACCGACACAGATACGCAGTATTTT.

CDR3 protein: CASSSSPRLAAPHREQYF. Here the CDR3 DNA reads TGTGCCAGCAGCTCCTCCCCAAGACTAGCGGCTCCCCATCGCGAGCAGTACTTC. The rearrangement uses TRBV5-6 and TRBJ2-7; 9 bases are shared with TRBD2. This CDR3 spans 18 amino acids. Germline CDR1 and CDR2: SGHDT and YYEEEE. J was trimmed by 6 bases and V by 3 bases; bases with no gene match: 19.